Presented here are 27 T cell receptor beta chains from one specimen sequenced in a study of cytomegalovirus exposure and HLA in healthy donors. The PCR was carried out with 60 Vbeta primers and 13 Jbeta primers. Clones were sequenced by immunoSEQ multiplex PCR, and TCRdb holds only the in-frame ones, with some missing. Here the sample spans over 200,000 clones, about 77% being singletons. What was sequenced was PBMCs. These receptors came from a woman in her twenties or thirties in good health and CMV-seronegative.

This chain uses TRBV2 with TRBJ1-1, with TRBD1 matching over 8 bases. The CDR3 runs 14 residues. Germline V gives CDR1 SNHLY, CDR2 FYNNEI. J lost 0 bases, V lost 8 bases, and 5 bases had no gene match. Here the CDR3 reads CASGTGLLNTEAFF. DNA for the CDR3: TGTGCCAGCGGGACAGGACTTTTGAACACTGAAGCTTTCTTT.

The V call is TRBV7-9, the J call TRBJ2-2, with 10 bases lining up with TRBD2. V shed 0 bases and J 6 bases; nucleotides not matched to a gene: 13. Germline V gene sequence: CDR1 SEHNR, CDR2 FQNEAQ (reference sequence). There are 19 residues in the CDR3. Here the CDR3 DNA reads TGTGCCAGCAGCTTAGCGATCGGGTCTAGCGGGGGAAAAGCCGGGGAGCTGTTTTTT. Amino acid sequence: CASSLAIGSSGGKAGELFF.

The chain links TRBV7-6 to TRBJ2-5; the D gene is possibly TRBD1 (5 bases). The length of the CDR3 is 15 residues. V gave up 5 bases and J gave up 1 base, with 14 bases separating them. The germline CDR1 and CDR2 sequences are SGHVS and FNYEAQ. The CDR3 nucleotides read TGTGCCAGCAGCAGCATTGACAGACCCCAAGAGACCCAGTACTTC. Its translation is CASSSIDRPQETQYF.

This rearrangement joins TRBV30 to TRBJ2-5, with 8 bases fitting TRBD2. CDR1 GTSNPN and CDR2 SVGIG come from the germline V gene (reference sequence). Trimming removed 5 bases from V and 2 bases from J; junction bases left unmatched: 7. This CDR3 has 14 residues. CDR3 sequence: CAWGPRGGQETQYF. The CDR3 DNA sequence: TGTGCCTGGGGCCCCCGGGGGGGACAAGAGACCCAGTACTTC.

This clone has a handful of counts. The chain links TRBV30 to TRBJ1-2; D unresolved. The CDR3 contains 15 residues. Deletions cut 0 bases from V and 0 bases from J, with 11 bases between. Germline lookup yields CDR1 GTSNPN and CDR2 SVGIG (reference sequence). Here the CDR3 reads CAWSVGGRTNYGYTF. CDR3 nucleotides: TGTGCCTGGAGTGTAGGCGGCAGAACTAACTATGGCTACACCTTC.

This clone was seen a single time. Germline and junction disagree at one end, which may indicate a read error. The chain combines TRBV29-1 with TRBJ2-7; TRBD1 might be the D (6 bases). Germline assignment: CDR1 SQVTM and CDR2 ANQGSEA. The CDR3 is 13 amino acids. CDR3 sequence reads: CSASQGISYGQYF. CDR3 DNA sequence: TGCAGCGCCTCCCAGGGGATCTCCTACGGGCAGTACTTC.

The CDR3 sequence: CASSRGAGGAYYGYTF. The CDR3 coding sequence is TGTGCCAGCAGTCGGGGAGCGGGGGGCGCTTACTATGGCTACACCTTC. The chain links TRBV2 to TRBJ1-2, with D tentatively TRBD1 (6 bases). Germline V lookup: CDR1 SNHLY, CDR2 FYNNEI. The length of the CDR3 is 16 residues. Trimming removed 5 bases at V and 3 bases at J, with 19 bases between. Variable domain in full (rest from reference TRBV2 and TRBJ1-2): EPEVTQTPSHQVTQMGQEVILRCVPISNHLYFYWYRQILGQKVEFLVSFYNNEISEKSEIFDDQFSVERPDGSNFTLKIRSTKLEDSAMYFCASSRGAGGAYYGYTFGSGTRLTVV.

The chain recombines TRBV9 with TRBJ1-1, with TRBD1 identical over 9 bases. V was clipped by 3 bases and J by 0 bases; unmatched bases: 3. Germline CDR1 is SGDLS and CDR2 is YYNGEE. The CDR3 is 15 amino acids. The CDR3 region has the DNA TGTGCCAGCAGCGCTGACAGGGGGTTGAACACTGAAGCTTTCTTT. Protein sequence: CASSADRGLNTEAFF.

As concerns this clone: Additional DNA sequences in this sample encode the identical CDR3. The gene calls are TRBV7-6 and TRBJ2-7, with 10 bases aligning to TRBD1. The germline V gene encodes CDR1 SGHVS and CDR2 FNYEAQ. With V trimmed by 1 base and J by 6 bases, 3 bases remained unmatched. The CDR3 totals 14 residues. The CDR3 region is CASSLGGTGVEQYF. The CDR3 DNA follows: TGTGCCAGCAGCTTAGGAGGGACAGGGGTCGAGCAGTACTTC.

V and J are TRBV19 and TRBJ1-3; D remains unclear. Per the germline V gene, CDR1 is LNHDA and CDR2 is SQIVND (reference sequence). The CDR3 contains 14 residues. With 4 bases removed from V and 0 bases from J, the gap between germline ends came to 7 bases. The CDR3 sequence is CASSNGHSGNTIYF. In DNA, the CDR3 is TGTGCCAGTAGTAACGGTCACTCTGGAAACACCATATATTTT.

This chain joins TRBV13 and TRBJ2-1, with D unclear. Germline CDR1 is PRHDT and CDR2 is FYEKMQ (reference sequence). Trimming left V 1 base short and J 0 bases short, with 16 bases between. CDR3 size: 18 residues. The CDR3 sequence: CASSLVLLNGASYNEQFF. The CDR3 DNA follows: TGTGCCAGCAGCTTAGTCCTACTAAACGGAGCCTCCTACAATGAGCAGTTCTTC.

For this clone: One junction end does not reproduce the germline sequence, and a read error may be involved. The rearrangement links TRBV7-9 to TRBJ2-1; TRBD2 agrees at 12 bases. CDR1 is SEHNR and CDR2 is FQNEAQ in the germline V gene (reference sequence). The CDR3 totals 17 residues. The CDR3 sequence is CVSSQGTSGRSYNEQFF. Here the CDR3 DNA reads TGTGTCAGCAGCCAAGGGACTAGCGGGCGCTCCTACAATGAGCAGTTCTTC.

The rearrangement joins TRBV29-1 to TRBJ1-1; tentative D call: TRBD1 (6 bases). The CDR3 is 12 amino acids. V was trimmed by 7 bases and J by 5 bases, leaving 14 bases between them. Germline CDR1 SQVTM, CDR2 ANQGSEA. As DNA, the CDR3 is TGCAGCGCGGTTCTACAGGGTACTGAAGCTTTCTTT. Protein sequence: CSAVLQGTEAFF.

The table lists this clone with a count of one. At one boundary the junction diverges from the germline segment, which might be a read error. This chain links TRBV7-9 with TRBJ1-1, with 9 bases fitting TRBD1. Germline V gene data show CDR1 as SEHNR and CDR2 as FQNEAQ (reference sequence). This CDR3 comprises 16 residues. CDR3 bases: TGTTCCAGCAGCCTCATTGGGACAGGGTTGAACACTGAAGCTTTCTTT. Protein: CSSSLIGTGLNTEAFF.

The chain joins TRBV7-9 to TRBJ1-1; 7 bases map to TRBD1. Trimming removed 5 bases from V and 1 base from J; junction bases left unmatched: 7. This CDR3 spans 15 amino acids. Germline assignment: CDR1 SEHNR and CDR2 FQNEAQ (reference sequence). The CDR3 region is CASSTRQGWNTEAFF. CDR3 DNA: TGTGCCAGCAGCACTAGACAGGGATGGAACACTGAAGCTTTCTTT.

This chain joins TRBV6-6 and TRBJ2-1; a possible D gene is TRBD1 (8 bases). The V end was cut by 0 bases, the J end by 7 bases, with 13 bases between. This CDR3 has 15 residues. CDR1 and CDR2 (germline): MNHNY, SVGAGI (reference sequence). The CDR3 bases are TGTGCCAGCAGTTACTCACAGGGGGGGTATAATGAGCAGTTCTTC. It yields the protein CASSYSQGGYNEQFF.

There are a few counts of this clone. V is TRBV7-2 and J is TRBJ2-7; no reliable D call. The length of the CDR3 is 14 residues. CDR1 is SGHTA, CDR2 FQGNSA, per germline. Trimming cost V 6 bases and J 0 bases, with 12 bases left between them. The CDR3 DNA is TGTGCCAGCAGTTCTTACTCAGGCTCCTACGAGCAGTACTTC. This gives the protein CASSSYSGSYEQYF. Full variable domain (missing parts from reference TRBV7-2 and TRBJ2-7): GAGVSQSPSNKVTEKGKDVELRCDPISGHTALYWYRQSLGQGLEFLIYFQGNSAPDKSGLPSDRFSAERTGGSVSTLTIQRTQQEDSAVYLCASSSYSGSYEQYFGPGTRLTVT.

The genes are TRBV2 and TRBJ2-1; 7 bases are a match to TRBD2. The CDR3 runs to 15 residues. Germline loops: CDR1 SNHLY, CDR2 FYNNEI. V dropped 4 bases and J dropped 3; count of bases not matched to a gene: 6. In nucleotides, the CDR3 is TGTGCCAGCAGTGCGCGGGAGTCTTACTACAATGAGCAGTTCTTC. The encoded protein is CASSARESYYNEQFF.

In DNA form, the CDR3 reads TGTGCCAGCAGTTACTCGGACGGACAGGGGGGCTACACCTTC. As protein: CASSYSDGQGGYTF. V is TRBV6-5 and J is TRBJ1-2; the match to TRBD1 covers 9 bases. The germline gives CDR1 MNHEY, CDR2 SVGAGI. The length of the CDR3 is 14 residues. Germline trimming cut 0 bases from V and 8 bases from J; bases unmatched to any gene: 4.

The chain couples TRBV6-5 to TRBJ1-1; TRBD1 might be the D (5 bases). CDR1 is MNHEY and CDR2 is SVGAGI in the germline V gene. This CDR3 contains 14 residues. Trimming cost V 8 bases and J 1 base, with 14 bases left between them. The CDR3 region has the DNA TGTGCCAGCGTACTACAGGAGTCGAACACTGAAGCTTTCTTT. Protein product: CASVLQESNTEAFF.

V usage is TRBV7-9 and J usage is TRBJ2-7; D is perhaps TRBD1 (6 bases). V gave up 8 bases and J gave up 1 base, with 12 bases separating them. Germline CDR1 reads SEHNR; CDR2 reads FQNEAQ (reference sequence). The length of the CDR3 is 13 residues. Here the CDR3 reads CASGTMASYEQYF. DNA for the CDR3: TGTGCCAGCGGGACAATGGCGTCCTACGAGCAGTACTTC.

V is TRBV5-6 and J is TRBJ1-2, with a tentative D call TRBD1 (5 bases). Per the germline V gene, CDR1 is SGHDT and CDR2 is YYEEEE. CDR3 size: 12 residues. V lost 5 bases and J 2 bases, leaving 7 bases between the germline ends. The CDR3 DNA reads TGTGCCAGCAGTGCAGGGAACTATGGCTACACCTTC. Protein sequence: CASSAGNYGYTF.

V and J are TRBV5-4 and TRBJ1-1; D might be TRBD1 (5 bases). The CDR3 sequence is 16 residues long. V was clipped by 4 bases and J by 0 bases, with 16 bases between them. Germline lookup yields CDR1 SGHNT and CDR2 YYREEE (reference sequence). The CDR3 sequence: CASSLAGQRMNTEAFF. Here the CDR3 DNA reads TGTGCCAGCAGCCTCGCAGGGCAGAGGATGAACACTGAAGCTTTCTTT.

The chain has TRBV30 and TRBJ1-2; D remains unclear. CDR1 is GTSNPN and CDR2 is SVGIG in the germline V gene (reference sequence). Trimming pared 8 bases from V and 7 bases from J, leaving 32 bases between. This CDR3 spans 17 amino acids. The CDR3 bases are TGTGCCACTTCTCCCGCCGGGTTAGAAGGATGGGTCTCTGGCTACACCTTC. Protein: CATSPAGLEGWVSGYTF.

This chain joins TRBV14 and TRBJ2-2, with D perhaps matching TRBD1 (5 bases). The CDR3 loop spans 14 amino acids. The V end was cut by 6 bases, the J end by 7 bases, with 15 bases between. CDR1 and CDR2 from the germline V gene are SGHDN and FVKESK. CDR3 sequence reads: CASSRTLNDGELFF. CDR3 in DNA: TGTGCCAGCAGTAGGACACTAAACGACGGGGAGCTGTTTTTT.

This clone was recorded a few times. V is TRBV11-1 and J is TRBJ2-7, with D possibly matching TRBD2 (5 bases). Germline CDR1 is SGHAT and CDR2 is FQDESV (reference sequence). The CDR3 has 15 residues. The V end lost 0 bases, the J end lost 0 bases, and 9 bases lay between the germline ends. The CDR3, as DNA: TGTGCCAGCAGCTTAGCGGTGGGGAGCTCCTACGAGCAGTACTTC. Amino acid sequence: CASSLAVGSSYEQYF.

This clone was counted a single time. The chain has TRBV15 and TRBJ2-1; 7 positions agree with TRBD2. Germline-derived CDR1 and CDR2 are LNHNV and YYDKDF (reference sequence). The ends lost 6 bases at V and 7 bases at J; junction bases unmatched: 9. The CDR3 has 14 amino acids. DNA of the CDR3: TGTGCCACCAGGTCCCTAGCGGTGAGAAATGAGCAGTTCTTC. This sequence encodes CATRSLAVRNEQFF.